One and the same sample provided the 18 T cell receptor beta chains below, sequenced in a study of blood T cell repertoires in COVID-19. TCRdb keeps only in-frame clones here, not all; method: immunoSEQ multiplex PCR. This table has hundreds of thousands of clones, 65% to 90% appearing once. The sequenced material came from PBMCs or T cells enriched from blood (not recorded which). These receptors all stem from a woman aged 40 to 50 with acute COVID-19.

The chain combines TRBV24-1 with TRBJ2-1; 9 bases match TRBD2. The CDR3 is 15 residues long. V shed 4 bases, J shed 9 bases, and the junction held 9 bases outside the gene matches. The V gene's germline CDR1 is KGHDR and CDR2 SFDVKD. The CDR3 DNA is TGTGCCACCAGTGAGCGTAGCGGGAGAGTTGGTGAGCAGTTCTTC. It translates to CATSERSGRVGEQFF.

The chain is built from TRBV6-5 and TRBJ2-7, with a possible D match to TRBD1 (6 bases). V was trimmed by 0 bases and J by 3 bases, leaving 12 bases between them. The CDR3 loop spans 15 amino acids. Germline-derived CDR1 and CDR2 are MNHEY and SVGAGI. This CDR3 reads CASSYSGGLVYEQYF. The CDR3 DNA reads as TGTGCCAGCAGTTACTCAGGGGGTCTCGTCTACGAGCAGTACTTC.

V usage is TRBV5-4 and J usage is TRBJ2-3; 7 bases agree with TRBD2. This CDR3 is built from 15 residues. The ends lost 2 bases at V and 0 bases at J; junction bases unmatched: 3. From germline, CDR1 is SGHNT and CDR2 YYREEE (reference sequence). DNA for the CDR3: TGTGCCAGCAGCTTCGCGGGAGCTAGCACAGATACGCAGTATTTT. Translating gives CASSFAGASTDTQYF.

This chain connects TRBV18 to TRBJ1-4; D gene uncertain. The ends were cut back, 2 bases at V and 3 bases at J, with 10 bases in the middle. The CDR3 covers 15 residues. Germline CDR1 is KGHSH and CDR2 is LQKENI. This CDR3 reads CASSPREGPNEKLFF. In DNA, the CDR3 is TGTGCCAGCTCACCAAGGGAGGGCCCTAATGAAAAACTGTTTTTT.

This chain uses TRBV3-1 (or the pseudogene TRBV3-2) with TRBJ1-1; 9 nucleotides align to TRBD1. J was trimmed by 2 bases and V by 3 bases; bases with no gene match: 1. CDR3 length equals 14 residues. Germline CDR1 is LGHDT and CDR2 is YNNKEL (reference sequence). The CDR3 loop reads CASSHTGGNTEAFF. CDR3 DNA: TGTGCCAGCAGCCATACAGGGGGCAACACTGAAGCTTTCTTT.

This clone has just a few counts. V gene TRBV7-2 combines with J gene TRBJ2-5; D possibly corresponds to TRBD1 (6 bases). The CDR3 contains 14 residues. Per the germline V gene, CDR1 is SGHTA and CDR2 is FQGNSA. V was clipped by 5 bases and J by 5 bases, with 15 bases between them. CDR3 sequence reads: CASSPPGVRETQYF. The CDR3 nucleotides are TGTGCCAGCAGCCCCCCAGGGGTCCGTGAGACCCAGTACTTC. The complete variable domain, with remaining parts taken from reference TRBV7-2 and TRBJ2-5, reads GAGVSQSPSNKVTEKGKDVELRCDPISGHTALYWYRQSLGQGLEFLIYFQGNSAPDKSGLPSDRFSAERTGGSVSTLTIQRTQQEDSAVYLCASSPPGVRETQYFGPGTRLLVL.

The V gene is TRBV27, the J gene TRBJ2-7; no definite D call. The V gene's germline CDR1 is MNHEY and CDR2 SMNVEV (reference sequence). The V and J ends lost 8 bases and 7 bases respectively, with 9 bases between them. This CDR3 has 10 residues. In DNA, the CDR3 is TGTGCCAGCGGCTCAGGTGAGCAGTACTTC. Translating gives CASGSGEQYF.

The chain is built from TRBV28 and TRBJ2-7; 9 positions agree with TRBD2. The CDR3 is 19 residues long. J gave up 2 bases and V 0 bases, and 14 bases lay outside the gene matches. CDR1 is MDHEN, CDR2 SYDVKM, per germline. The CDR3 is CASSLWGASGILHAYEQYF. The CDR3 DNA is TGTGCCAGCAGTTTATGGGGGGCTAGCGGGATCCTCCACGCCTACGAGCAGTACTTC.

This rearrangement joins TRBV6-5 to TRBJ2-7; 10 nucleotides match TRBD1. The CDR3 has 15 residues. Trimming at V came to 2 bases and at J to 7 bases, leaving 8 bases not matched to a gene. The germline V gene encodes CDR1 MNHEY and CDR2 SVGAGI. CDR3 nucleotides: TGTGCCAGCAGTTACGCCGGGACAGGGGAGAGAGAGCAGTACTTC. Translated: CASSYAGTGEREQYF.

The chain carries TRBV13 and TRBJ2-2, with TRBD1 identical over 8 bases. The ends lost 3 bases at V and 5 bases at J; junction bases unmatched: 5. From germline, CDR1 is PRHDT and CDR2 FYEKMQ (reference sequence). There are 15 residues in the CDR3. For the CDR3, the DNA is TGTGCCAGCAGCTTCGACAGGGGACGAACCGGGGAGCTGTTTTTT. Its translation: CASSFDRGRTGELFF.

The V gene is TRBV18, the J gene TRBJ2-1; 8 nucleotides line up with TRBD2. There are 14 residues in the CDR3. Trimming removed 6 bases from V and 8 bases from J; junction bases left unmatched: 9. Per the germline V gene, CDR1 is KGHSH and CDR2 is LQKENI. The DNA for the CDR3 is TGTGCCAGCTCCTCGGGGACTAGTAAGGATGAGCAGTTCTTC. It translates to CASSSGTSKDEQFF.

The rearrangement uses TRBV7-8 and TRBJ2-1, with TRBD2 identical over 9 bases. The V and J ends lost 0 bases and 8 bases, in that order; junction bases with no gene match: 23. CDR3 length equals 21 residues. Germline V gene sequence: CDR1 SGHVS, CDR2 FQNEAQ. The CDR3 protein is CASSLARRGTSSARKGDEQFF. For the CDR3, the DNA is TGTGCCAGCAGCTTAGCGAGGCGCGGGACTAGCAGCGCCAGGAAGGGCGATGAGCAGTTCTTC.

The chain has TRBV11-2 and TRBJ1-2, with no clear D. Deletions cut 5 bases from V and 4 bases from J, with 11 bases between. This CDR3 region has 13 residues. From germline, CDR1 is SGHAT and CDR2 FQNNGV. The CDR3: CASSPGVGYGYTF. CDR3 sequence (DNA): TGTGCCAGCAGCCCCGGGGTCGGCTATGGCTACACCTTC.

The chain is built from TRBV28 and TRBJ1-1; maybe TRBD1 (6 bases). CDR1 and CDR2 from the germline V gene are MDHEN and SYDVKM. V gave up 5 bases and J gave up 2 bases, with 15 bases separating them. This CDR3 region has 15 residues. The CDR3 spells CASSLGDTGNTEAFF. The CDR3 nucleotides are TGTGCCAGCAGTCTAGGGGACACCGGTAACACTGAAGCTTTCTTT.

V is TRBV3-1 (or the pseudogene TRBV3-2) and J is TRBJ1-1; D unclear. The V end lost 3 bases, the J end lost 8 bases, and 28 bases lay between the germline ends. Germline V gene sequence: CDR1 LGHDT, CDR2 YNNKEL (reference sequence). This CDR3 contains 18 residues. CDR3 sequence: CASSQGRGLQRLLGEAFF. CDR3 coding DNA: TGTGCCAGCAGCCAGGGTAGAGGACTCCAAAGGTTATTGGGGGAAGCTTTCTTT.

CDR3 loop: CASSSGVDSTIYF. The CDR3, as DNA: TGTGCCAGCAGCTCGGGGGTAGACAGCACCATATATTTT. The V gene is TRBV7-2, the J gene TRBJ1-3; D possibly corresponds to TRBD1 (5 bases). Between the trimmed V and J ends, which lost 4 bases and 9 bases, there was a span of 13 bases. This CDR3 is built from 13 residues. Germline assignment: CDR1 SGHTA and CDR2 FQGNSA.

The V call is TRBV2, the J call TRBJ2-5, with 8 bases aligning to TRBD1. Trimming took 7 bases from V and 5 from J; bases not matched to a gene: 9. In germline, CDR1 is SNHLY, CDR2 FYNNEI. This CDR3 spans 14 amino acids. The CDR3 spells CASTRTGLLETQYF. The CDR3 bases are TGTGCCAGCACCCGGACAGGGTTGTTGGAGACCCAGTACTTC.

CDR3 sequence reads: CASSPTGFGSGANVLTF. In DNA form, the CDR3 reads TGTGCCAGCAGCCCGACAGGGTTCGGCTCTGGGGCCAACGTCCTGACTTTC. The chain uses TRBV7-3 and TRBJ2-6, with 7 bases fitting TRBD1. The CDR3 covers 17 residues. CDR1 SGHTA and CDR2 FQGTGA come from the germline V gene. Germline trimming cut 5 bases from V and 0 bases from J; bases unmatched to any gene: 7.